The 19 T cell receptor beta chains in this list originate from one sample, sequenced in a study of Graves' ophthalmopathy and Graves' hyperthyroidism. The sequenced template was RNA, covering the TCR beta CDR3 region. HTBI-primed first-round RT-PCR preceded second-round multiplex PCR. TCRdb re-called the multiplex PCR reads through MiXCR, storing one row per CDR3 protein. The repertoire holds fewer than 400,000 distinct CDR3 sequences, with about 17% as singletons. Sequenced sample: peripheral blood. The receptors stem from a woman aged 18 to 35 with Graves' ophthalmopathy.

This clonotype was counted many times. J is TRBJ1-5 and V is TRBV19; D is uncertain. The CDR3 totals 14 residues. V lost 5 bases to trimming and J lost 9 bases, with 17 bases between them. Germline CDR1 reads LNHDA; CDR2 reads SQIVND (reference sequence). The CDR3 region is CASSLTPILPPQHF. The CDR3, as DNA: TGTGCCAGTAGTTTAACCCCCATCCTTCCGCCCCAGCATTTT.

V is TRBV6-2 or TRBV6-3 and J is TRBJ2-7, with D uncertain. Per the germline V gene, CDR1 is MNHEY and CDR2 is SVGEGT. The CDR3 runs 12 residues. Trimming pared 7 bases from V and 2 bases from J, leaving 9 bases between. For the CDR3, the DNA is TGTGCCAGCACCCGAAGGGCCTACGAGCAGTACTTC. The encoded protein is CASTRRAYEQYF.

This clonotype showed up many times. The chain uses TRBV6-2 or TRBV6-3 and TRBJ1-5; D might be TRBD1 (5 bases). V was shortened by 0 bases and J by 0 bases, with 6 bases between the two germline ends. CDR3 size: 15 residues. CDR1 is MNHEY, CDR2 SVGEGT, per germline. The CDR3 sequence is CASSYSRVSNQPQHF. The CDR3 DNA reads TGTGCCAGCAGTTACTCCAGGGTTAGCAATCAGCCCCAGCATTTT.

This clonotype has at least ten counts. The chain employs TRBV6-2 or TRBV6-3 and TRBJ1-5; D is possibly TRBD1 (6 bases). Trimming stripped 5 bases from V and 6 bases from J, with 11 bases between. The CDR3 has 13 amino acids. In germline, CDR1 is MNHEY, CDR2 SVGEGT. CDR3 protein: CASSPGQFQPQHF. The CDR3 DNA follows: TGTGCCAGCAGTCCTGGACAGTTTCAGCCCCAGCATTTT.

This clonotype was detected many times. The genes are TRBV5-8 and TRBJ2-7; 9 bases match TRBD1. The CDR3 extends over 15 amino acids. After removal of 0 bases from V and 3 bases from J, the junction contained 4 bases not matched to a gene. The germline CDR1 and CDR2 sequences are SGHTS and YDEGEE. The CDR3 nucleotides are TGTGCCAGCAGCTTGGCCGGGACAGGGTACTACGAGCAGTACTTC. Translation gives CASSLAGTGYYEQYF.

This clonotype occurred many times. The rearrangement uses TRBV20-1 and TRBJ1-1; no reliable D call. The V gene lost 0 bases and the J gene lost 4 bases, with 15 bases spanning the gap. The CDR3 is 15 residues long. The germline V gene encodes CDR1 DFQATT and CDR2 SNEGSKA (reference sequence). Written as DNA, the CDR3 is TGCAGTGCTAGAGAGCTGGGGTTACACCTCACTGAAGCTTTCTTT. It specifies CSARELGLHLTEAFF.

This clonotype was seen ten or more times. The gene calls are TRBV28 and TRBJ1-1; no clear D. CDR3 length: 12 residues. Trimming stripped 3 bases from V and 2 bases from J, with 4 bases between. Germline V CDR1 and CDR2: MDHEN, SYDVKM. The CDR3 is CASSLANTEAFF. CDR3 DNA sequence: TGTGCCAGCAGTTTGGCTAACACTGAAGCTTTCTTT.

The sample holds many counts of this clonotype. This chain joins TRBV20-1 and TRBJ2-4; a possible D gene is TRBD1 (6 bases). This CDR3 has 14 residues. CDR1 is DFQATT and CDR2 is SNEGSKA in the germline V gene (reference sequence). Trimming shortened V by 6 bases and J by 1 base, and 13 bases separated the two germline ends. The CDR3 region is CSAGAPSAKNIQYF. The DNA for the CDR3 is TGCAGTGCGGGGGCCCCCTCGGCCAAAAACATTCAGTACTTC.

CDR3 protein: CATSSNRQTYEQYF. In DNA, the CDR3 is TGTGCCACCAGCAGCAACCGACAGACCTACGAGCAGTACTTC. The chain carries TRBV15 and TRBJ2-7; perhaps TRBD1 as D (5 bases). The CDR3 has 14 residues. Trimming took off 3 bases at V and 2 bases at J, with 11 bases between the two ends. Germline CDR1 reads LNHNV; CDR2 reads YYDKDF (reference sequence). Filled out from reference TRBV15 and TRBJ2-7, the complete variable domain reads DAMVIQNPRYQVTQFGKPVTLSCSQTLNHNVMYWYQQKSSQAPKLLFHYYDKDFNNEADTPDNFQSRRPNTSFCFLDIRSPGLGDTAMYLCATSSNRQTYEQYFGPGTRLTVT.

This clonotype came up many times. The chain uses TRBV7-8 and TRBJ1-1; D perhaps matches TRBD1 (5 bases). The V end was cut by 6 bases, the J end by 2 bases, with 13 bases between. The CDR3 contains 14 residues. In germline, CDR1 is SGHVS, CDR2 FQNEAQ. CDR3 DNA: TGTGCCAGCAGTCATGGGGGGGGAAACACTGAAGCTTTCTTT. It yields the protein CASSHGGGNTEAFF.

The J gene is TRBJ2-5, the V gene TRBV6-2 or TRBV6-3; D is tentatively TRBD1 or TRBD2 (5 bases each). The CDR3 totals 15 residues. Trimming stripped 4 bases from V and 2 bases from J, with 14 bases between. Germline CDR1 and CDR2: MNHEY and SVGEGT. The CDR3 DNA reads TGTGCCAGCAGTTTTGGGACCGGAGTTCAAGAGACCCAGTACTTC. This encodes CASSFGTGVQETQYF.

In this sample, this clonotype turned up many times. This chain joins TRBV11-1 and TRBJ2-5, with D perhaps matching TRBD1 (5 bases). Per germline, CDR1 SGHAT and CDR2 FQDESV (reference sequence). Trimming pared 0 bases from V and 4 bases from J, leaving 9 bases between. The CDR3 totals 14 residues. Written as DNA, the CDR3 is TGTGCCAGCAGCTTAGCGTCCCAGGGAGAGACCCAGTACTTC. Translating gives CASSLASQGETQYF.

This clonotype was seen many times. The chain combines TRBV6-1 with TRBJ1-5, with D perhaps matching TRBD1 (5 bases). The germline V and J ends were trimmed by 2 bases and 10 bases, with 12 bases remaining between them. CDR1 is MNHNS, CDR2 SASEGT, per germline. This CDR3 contains 13 residues. The CDR3 coding sequence is TGTGCCAGCAGTGAACCCGCAGGGAGCCCCCAGCATTTT. It yields the protein CASSEPAGSPQHF.

This clonotype was counted many times. The chain couples TRBV12-3 or TRBV12-4 to TRBJ1-2, with a tentative D call TRBD1 (6 bases). This CDR3 contains 14 residues. V was shortened by 5 bases and J by 3 bases, with 13 bases between the two germline ends. The CDR3 is CASSRRGADYGYTF. CDR3 in DNA: TGTGCCAGCAGTCGGCGGGGGGCCGACTATGGCTACACCTTC.

This clonotype was counted many times. This chain joins TRBV5-6 and TRBJ1-5, with D tentatively TRBD1 (6 bases). Trimming removed 4 bases from V and 0 bases from J, with 14 bases in between. Germline V gives CDR1 SGHDT, CDR2 YYEEEE. The CDR3 is 16 residues long. The CDR3 loop reads CASSRNTGYSNQPQHF. CDR3 in DNA: TGTGCCAGCAGCCGAAATACAGGGTATAGCAATCAGCCCCAGCATTTT.

There are a few counts of this clonotype. The chain has TRBV27 and TRBJ2-6; D gene uncertain. Germline V gene sequence: CDR1 MNHEY, CDR2 SMNVEV (reference sequence). CDR3 length: 19 residues. Trimming pared 6 bases from V and 3 bases from J, leaving 24 bases between. The CDR3 bases are TGTGCCAGCAGCTCCTTTAAAGACGTAGGATTTTTTGGGGCCAACGTCCTGACTTTC. Its translation: CASSSFKDVGFFGANVLTF.

Ten or more counts support this clonotype. The CDR3, as DNA: TGTGCCAGCAGCTGGGTTCGGGCGGGAGGGGAACCCTACGAGCAGTACTTC. Its protein is CASSWVRAGGEPYEQYF. The rearrangement links TRBV11-2 to TRBJ2-7; 9 bases are shared with TRBD2. Per the germline V gene, CDR1 is SGHAT and CDR2 is FQNNGV. V dropped 4 bases and J dropped 2; count of bases not matched to a gene: 12. The CDR3 loop spans 17 amino acids.

This clonotype occurred many times. The V and J genes are TRBV29-1 and TRBJ2-7; the match to TRBD1 covers 8 bases. Germline assignment: CDR1 SQVTM and CDR2 ANQGSEA. There are 14 residues in the CDR3. V lost 6 bases and J lost 4; bases outside the gene matches: 11. In DNA, the CDR3 is TGCAGCGTGGGGACAGGCCTTTCAAGGTACGAGCAGTACTTC. Translated: CSVGTGLSRYEQYF.

This clonotype occurred many times. The chain uses TRBV6-5 and TRBJ1-1, with D hard to call. This CDR3 is built from 16 residues. Germline assignment: CDR1 MNHEY and CDR2 SVGAGI. Trimming removed 2 bases at V and 3 bases at J, with 16 bases between. The CDR3 sequence: CASSYSPRRLDTEAFF. CDR3 nucleotides: TGTGCCAGCAGTTACAGTCCACGGAGATTGGACACTGAAGCTTTCTTT.